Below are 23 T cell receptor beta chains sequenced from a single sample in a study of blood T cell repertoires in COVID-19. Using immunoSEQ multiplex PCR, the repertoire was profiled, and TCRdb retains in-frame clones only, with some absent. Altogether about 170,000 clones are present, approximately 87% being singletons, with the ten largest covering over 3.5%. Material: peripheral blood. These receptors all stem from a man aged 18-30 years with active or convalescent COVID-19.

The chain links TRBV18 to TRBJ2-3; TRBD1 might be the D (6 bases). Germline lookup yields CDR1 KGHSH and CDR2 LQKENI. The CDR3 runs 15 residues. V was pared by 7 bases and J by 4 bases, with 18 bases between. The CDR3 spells CASCSRGGTSDTQYF. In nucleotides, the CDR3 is TGTGCCAGCTGCTCCCGAGGGGGAACCTCAGATACGCAGTATTTT. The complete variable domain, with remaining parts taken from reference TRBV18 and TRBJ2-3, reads NAGVMQNPRHLVRRRGQEARLRCSPMKGHSHVYWYRQLPEEGLKFMVYLQKENIIDESGMPKERFSAEFPKEGPSILRIQQVVRGDSAAYFCASCSRGGTSDTQYFGPGTRLTVL.

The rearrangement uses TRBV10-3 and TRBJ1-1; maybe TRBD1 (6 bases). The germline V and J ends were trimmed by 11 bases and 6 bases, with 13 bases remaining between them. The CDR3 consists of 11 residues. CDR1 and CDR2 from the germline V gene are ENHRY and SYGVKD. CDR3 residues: CAAFAGAEAFF. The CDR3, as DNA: TGTGCCGCTTTCGCAGGGGCTGAAGCTTTCTTT.

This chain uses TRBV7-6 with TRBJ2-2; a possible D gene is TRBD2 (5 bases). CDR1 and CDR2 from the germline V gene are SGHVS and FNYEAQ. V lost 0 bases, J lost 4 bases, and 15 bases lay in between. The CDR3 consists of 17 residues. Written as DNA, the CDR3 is TGTGCCAGCAGCTTAGCCCCTCCGGGAAGGGTCACCGGGGAGCTGTTTTTT. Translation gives CASSLAPPGRVTGELFF.

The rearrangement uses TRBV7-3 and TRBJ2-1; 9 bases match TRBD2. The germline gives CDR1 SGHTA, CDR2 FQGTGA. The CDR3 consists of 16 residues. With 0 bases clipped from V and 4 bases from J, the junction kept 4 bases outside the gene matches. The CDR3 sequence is CASSLTGLAAYNEQFF. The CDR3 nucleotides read TGTGCCAGCAGCTTAACGGGACTAGCCGCATACAATGAGCAGTTCTTC.

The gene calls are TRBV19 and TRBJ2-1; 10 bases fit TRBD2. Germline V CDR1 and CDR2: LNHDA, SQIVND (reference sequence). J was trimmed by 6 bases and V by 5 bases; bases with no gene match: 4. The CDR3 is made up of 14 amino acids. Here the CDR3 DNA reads TGTGCCAGTAGTGCTAGCGGGAGAGGCAATGAGCAGTTCTTC. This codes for CASSASGRGNEQFF.

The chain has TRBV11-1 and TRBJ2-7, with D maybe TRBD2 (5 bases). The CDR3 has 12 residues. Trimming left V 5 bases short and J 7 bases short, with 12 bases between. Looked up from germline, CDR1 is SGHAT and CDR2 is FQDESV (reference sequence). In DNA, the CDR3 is TGTGCCAGCAGCAGACGGGGTCAGGAGCAGTACTTC. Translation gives CASSRRGQEQYF.

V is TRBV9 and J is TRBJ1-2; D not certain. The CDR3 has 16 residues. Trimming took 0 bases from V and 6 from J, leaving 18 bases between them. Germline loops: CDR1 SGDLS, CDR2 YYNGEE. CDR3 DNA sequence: TGTGCCAGCAGCGTAGTTCCAGCCTCCCCCACAGATGGCTACACCTTC. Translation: CASSVVPASPTDGYTF.

CDR3 DNA sequence: TGTGCCAGCAATACAGCGGGGAACCCCTACAATGAGCAGTTCTTC. This encodes CASNTAGNPYNEQFF. J is TRBJ2-1 and V is TRBV11-3; 7 bases map to TRBD2. This CDR3 region has 15 residues. Germline CDR1 and CDR2: SGHNT and YENEEA. The V gene end was trimmed by 7 bases and the J gene end by 2 bases; junction bases not matched to a gene: 8. The full variable domain, with the rest looked up from reference TRBV11-3 and TRBJ2-1, is EAGVVQSPRYKIIEKKQPVAFWCNPISGHNTLYWYLQNLGQGPELLIRYENEEAVDDSQLPKDRFSAERLKGVDSTLKIQPAELGDSAVYLCASNTAGNPYNEQFFGPGTRLTVL.

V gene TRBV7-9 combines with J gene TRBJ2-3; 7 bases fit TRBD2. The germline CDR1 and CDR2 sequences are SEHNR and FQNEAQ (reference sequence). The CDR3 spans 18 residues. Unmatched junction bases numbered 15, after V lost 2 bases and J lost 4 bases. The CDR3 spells CASSLRGGGKATADTQYF. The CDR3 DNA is TGTGCCAGCAGCTTAAGAGGCGGGGGAAAGGCCACGGCAGATACGCAGTATTTT.

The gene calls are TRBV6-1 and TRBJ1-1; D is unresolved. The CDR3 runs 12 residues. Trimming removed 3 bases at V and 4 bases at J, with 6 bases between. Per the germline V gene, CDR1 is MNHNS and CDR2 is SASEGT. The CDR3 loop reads CASSDLFTEAFF. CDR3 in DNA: TGTGCCAGCAGTGATCTTTTCACTGAAGCTTTCTTT.

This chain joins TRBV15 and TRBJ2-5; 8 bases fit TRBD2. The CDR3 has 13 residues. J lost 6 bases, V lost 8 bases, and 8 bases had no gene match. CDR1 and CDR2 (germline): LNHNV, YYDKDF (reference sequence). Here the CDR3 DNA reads TGTGCCACCCAGAGCGGGGGAGGGAAGACCCAGTACTTC. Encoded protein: CATQSGGGKTQYF. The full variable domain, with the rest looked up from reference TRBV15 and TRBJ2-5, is DAMVIQNPRYQVTQFGKPVTLSCSQTLNHNVMYWYQQKSSQAPKLLFHYYDKDFNNEADTPDNFQSRRPNTSFCFLDIRSPGLGDTAMYLCATQSGGGKTQYFGPGTRLLVL.

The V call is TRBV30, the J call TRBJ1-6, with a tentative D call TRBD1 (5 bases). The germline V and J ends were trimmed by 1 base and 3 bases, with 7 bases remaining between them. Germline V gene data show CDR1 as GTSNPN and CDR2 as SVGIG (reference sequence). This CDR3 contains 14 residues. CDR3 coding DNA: TGTGCCTGGAGTGACGGGGGCTATAATTCACCCCTCCACTTT. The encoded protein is CAWSDGGYNSPLHF.

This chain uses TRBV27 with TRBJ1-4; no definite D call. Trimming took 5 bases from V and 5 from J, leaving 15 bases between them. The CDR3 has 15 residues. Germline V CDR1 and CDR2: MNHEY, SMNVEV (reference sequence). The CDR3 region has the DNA TGTGCCAGCAGTATAAGGCGGCCGACCAATGAAAAACTGTTTTTT. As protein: CASSIRRPTNEKLFF.

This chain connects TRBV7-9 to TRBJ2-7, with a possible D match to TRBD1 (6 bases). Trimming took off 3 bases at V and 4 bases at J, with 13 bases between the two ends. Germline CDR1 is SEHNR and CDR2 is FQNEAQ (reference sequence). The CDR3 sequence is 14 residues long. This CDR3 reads CASSLWAGAYEQYF. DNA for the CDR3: TGTGCCAGCAGCTTGTGGGCAGGGGCTTACGAGCAGTACTTC.

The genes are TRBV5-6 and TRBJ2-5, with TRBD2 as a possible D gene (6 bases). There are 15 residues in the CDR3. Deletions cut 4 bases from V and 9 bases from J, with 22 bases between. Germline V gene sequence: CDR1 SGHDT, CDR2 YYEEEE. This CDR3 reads CASSAVAGSKGAQYF. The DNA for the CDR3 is TGTGCCAGCAGCGCCGTGGCGGGGTCTAAAGGGGCCCAGTACTTC.

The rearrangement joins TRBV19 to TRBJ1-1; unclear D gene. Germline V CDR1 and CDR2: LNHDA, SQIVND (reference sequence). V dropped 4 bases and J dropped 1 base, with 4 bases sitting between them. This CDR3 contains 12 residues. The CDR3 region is CASSTWNTEAFF. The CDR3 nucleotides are TGTGCCAGTAGTACCTGGAACACTGAAGCTTTCTTT. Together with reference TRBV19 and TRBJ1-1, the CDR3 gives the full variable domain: DGGITQSPKYLFRKEGQNVTLSCEQNLNHDAMYWYRQDPGQGLRLIYYSQIVNDFQKGDIAEGYSVSREKKESFPLTVTSAQKNPTAFYLCASSTWNTEAFFGQGTRLTVV.

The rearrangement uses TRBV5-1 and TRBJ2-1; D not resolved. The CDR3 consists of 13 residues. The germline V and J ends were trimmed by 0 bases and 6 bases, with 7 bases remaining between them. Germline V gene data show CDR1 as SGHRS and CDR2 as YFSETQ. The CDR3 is CASSLATVNEQFF. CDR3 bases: TGCGCCAGCAGCTTGGCCACGGTCAATGAGCAGTTCTTC.

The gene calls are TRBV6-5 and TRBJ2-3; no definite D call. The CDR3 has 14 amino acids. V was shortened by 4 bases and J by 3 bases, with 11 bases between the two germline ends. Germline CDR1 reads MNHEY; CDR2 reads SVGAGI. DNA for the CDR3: TGTGCCAGCAGTTGGCACCAAAAAACAGATACGCAGTATTTT. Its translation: CASSWHQKTDTQYF.

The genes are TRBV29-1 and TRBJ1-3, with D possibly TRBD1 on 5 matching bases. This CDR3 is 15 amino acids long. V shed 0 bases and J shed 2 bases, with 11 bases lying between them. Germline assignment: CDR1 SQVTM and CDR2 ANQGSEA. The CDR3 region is CSVEDVKGAGNTIYF. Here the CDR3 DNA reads TGCAGCGTTGAAGATGTCAAAGGGGCTGGAAACACCATATATTTT.

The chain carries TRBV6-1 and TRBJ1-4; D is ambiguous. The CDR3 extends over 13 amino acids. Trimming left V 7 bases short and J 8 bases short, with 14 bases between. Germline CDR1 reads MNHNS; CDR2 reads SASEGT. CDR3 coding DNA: TGTGCCAGCATCCAAACCAGAGGAGAAAAACTGTTTTTT. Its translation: CASIQTRGEKLFF.

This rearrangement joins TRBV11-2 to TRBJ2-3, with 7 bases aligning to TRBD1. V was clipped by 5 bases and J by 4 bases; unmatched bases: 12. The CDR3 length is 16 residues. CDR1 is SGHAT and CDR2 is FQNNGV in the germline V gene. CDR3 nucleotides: TGTGCCAGCAGCCCCCGACAGGGTAAAATTGCAGATACGCAGTATTTT. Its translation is CASSPRQGKIADTQYF.

CDR3 sequence reads: CASKRREDETQYF. CDR3 nucleotide sequence: TGTGCCAGTAAACGGCGGGAGGACGAGACCCAGTACTTC. The J gene is TRBJ2-5, the V gene TRBV19; the match to TRBD2 covers 8 bases. Germline assignment: CDR1 LNHDA and CDR2 SQIVND (reference sequence). V gave up 7 bases and J gave up 5 bases; unmatched junction bases: 6. The CDR3 sequence is 13 residues long.

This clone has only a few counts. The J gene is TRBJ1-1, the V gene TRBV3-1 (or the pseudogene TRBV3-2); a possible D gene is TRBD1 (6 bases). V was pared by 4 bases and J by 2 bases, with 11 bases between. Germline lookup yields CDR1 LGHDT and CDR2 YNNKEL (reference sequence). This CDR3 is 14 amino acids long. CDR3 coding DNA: TGTGCCAGCAGCCCAATGGGACAAAACACTGAAGCTTTCTTT. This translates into CASSPMGQNTEAFF.